Listed below are T cell receptor beta chains from one sample, sequenced in a study of T cell responses to AZD1222 COVID-19 vaccine. This table comes from immunoSEQ multiplex PCR, and its TCRdb copy is limited to in-frame clones, with some not included. The sample includes roughly 190,000 clones, roughly nine tenths seen only once; the top ten take under 2%. The starting material was peripheral blood, obtained 28 days after the second AZD1222 dose. The receptors stem from an adult who received the AZD1222 COVID-19 vaccine. Both conserved end residues are part of each CDR3. Each record gives: V gene, J gene, CDR3 protein.

>TRBV11-2|TRBJ2-2
CASKPPNTGELFF
>TRBV4-1|TRBJ1-5
CASSPTGPGVQPQHF
>TRBV7-9|TRBJ1-4
CASSLGLSANEKLFF
>TRBV10-2|TRBJ1-2
CASSEVNSYGYTF
>TRBV5-4|TRBJ1-6
CASSRDNSPLHF
>TRBV5-8|TRBJ1-4
CASSGGPGSTNEKLFF
>TRBV2|TRBJ1-2
CASSDMGIYGYTF
>TRBV10-3|TRBJ2-3
CAISAGEGTDTQYF
>TRBV4-1|TRBJ2-7
CASSLAIQGRSYEQYF
>TRBV7-2|TRBJ1-2
CASSLDRDSYGYTF
>TRBV6-6|TRBJ1-2
CASSQQGYGGYTF
>TRBV4-1|TRBJ1-1
CASTQQGNTEAFF
>TRBV7-3|TRBJ2-1
CASSLGGEQFF
>TRBV5-1|TRBJ2-1
CASSLQAGGPYNEQFF
>TRBV6-5|TRBJ1-2
CASSYSPRHGYTF
>TRBV4-2|TRBJ1-4
CASSQARDRGRDEKLFF
>TRBV11-2|TRBJ1-2
CASSLVPGDYGYTF
>TRBV29-1|TRBJ2-7
CSVWDPYFYEQYF
>TRBV24-1|TRBJ2-1
CATSATLSYNEQFF
>TRBV5-5|TRBJ2-7
CASSLVSYEQYF
>TRBV5-1|TRBJ2-2
CASSLGQGGNQLFF
>TRBV7-9|TRBJ2-1
CASSPRTSGSGYNEQFF
>TRBV4-1|TRBJ1-4
CASSQPGAVEKLFF
>TRBV5-5|TRBJ1-3
CASSRYGNTIYF